This is a list of T cell receptor beta chains from one sample in a study of blood T cells in healthy people across ages. TCRdb analysed the 5' RACE reads with MiXCR anew, one entry per CDR3 protein. The sample lists some 880,000 distinct CDR3 sequences; approximately 35% were seen once. Input material: blood. Receptor source: a man aged 18 to 29 in good health. The CDR3 runs from the conserved cysteine through the conserved F or W. Each record gives: clone size, D gene, V gene, J gene, CDR3 DNA, CDR3 protein. D genes are given only for firm matches. Not all rows give a size; the values are once, few, many and, for expanded clones, a class.

size: NA; D: NA; V: TRBV5-4; J: TRBJ2-1; DNA: TGTGCCAGCAGCCCCACCCTGGACTACAATGAGCAGTTCTTC; CDR3: CASSPTLDYNEQFF
size: NA; D: TRBD1; V: TRBV7-9; J: TRBJ2-1; DNA: TGTGCCAGCAGCCCACAGGGGAAAGATGAGCAGTTCTTC; CDR3: CASSPQGKDEQFF
size: once; D: NA; V: TRBV7-9; J: TRBJ2-5; DNA: TGTGCCAGCAGCCTGACCCTCTCAGGAGAGACCCAGTACTTC; CDR3: CASSLTLSGETQYF
size: NA; D: NA; V: TRBV20-1; J: TRBJ2-7; DNA: TGCAGTGCCGAAGGGCCAACATACGAGCAGTACTTC; CDR3: CSAEGPTYEQYF
size: many; D: TRBD2; V: TRBV10-3; J: TRBJ2-1; DNA: TGTGCCTCTAGCGGGCAGGGCCCCTACAATGAGCAGTTCTTC; CDR3: CASSGQGPYNEQFF
size: many; D: TRBD2; V: TRBV4-2; J: TRBJ2-7; DNA: TGTGCCAGCAGCCCCAGTGGGAGCGGGGGTGTGTACGAGCAGTACTTC; CDR3: CASSPSGSGGVYEQYF
size: few; D: NA; V: TRBV7-2; J: TRBJ2-5; DNA: TGTGCCAGCTCGCCCAGGGGAAATGAGCAGTACTTC; CDR3: CASSPRGNEQYF
size: NA; D: NA; V: TRBV11-1; J: TRBJ1-2; DNA: TGTGCCAGCAGCGGCGCACAGGCTGGCAACTGTGGCTACACCTTC; CDR3: CASSGAQAGNCGYTF
size: many; D: NA; V: TRBV10-3; J: TRBJ2-7; DNA: TGTGCCATCAGTGGGGAAGGAGACTACGAGCAGTACTTC; CDR3: CAISGEGDYEQYF
size: once; D: NA; V: TRBV27; J: TRBJ1-1; DNA: TGTGCCTCCAAGTCGGGGGCAACTGAAGCTTTCTTT; CDR3: CASKSGATEAFF